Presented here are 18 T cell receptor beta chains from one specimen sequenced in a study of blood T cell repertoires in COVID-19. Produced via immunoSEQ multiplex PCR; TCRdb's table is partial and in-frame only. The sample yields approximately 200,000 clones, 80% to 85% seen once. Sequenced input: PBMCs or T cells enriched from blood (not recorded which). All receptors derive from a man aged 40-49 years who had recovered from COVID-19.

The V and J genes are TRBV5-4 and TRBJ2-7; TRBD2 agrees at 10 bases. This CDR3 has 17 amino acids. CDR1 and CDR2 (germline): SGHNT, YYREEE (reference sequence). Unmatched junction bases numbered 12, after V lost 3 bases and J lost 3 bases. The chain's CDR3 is CASSSGGSGGNFYEQYF. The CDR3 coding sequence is TGTGCCAGCAGCTCCGGAGGTAGCGGGGGGAATTTCTACGAGCAGTACTTC.

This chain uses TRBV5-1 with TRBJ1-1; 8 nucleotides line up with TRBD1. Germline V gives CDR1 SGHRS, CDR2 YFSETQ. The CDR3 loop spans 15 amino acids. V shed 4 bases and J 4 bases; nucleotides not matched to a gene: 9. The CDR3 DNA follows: TGCGCCAGCAGCGTTGGACAGGGAGGAGGCACTGAAGCTTTCTTT. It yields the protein CASSVGQGGGTEAFF.

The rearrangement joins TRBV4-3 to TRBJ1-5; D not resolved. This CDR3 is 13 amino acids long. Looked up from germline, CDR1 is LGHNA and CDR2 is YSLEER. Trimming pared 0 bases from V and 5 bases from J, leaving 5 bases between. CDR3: CASSQDRYQPQHF. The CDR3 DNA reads TGCGCCAGCAGCCAAGATCGGTATCAGCCCCAGCATTTT.

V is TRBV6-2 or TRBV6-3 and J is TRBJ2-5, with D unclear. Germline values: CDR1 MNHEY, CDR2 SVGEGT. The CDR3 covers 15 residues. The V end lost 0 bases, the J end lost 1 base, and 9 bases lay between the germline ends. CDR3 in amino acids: CASSYSDGAQETQYF. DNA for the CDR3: TGTGCCAGCAGTTACTCCGACGGAGCCCAAGAGACCCAGTACTTC.

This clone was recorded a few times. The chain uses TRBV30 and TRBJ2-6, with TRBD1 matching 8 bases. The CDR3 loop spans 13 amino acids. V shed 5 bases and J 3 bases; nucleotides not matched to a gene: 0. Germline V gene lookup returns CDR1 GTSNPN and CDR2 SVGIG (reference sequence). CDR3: CAWGQGGANVLTF. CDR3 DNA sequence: TGTGCCTGGGGACAGGGTGGGGCCAACGTCCTGACTTTC.

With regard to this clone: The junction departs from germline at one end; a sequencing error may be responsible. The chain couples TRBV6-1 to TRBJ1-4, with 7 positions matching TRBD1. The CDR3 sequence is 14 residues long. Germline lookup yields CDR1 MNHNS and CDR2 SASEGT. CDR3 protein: CASSEGTVNEKLFF. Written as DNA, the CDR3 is TGTGCCAGCAGCGAAGGGACAGTTAATGAAAAACTGTTTTTT.

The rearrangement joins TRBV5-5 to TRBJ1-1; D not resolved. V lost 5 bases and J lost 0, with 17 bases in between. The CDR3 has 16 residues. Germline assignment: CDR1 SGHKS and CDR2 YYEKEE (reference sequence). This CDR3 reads CASRLNSGLLNTEAFF. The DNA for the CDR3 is TGTGCCAGCAGGTTAAACTCAGGACTCTTGAACACTGAAGCTTTCTTT.

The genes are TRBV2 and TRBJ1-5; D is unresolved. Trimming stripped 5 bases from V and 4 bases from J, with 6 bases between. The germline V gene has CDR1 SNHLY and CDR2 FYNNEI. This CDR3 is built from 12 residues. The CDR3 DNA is TGTGCCAGCAGTCCCATGAATCAGCCCCAGCATTTT. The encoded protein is CASSPMNQPQHF.

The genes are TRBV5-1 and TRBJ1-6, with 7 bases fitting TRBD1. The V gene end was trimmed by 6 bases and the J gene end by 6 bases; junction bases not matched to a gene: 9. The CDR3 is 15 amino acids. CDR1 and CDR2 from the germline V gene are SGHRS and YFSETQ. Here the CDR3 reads CASTPGDSINSPLHF. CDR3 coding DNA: TGCGCCAGCACGCCCGGGGACAGCATTAATTCACCCCTCCACTTT.

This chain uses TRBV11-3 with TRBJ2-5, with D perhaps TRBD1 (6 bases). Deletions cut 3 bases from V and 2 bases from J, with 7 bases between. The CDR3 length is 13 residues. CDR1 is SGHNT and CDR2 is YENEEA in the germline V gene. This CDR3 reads CASSFGQQETQYF. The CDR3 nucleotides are TGTGCCAGCAGCTTTGGACAGCAAGAGACCCAGTACTTC.

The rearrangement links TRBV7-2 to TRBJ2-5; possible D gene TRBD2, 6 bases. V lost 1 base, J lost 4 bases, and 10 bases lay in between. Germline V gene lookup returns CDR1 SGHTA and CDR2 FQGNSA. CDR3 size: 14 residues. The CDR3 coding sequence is TGTGCCAGCAGCTTAGGGGCGGGGCCAGAGACCCAGTACTTC. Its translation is CASSLGAGPETQYF.

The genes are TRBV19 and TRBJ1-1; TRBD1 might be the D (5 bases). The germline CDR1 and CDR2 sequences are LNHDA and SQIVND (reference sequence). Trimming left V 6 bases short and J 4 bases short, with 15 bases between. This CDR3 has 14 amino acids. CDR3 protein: CASSAGHRITEAFF. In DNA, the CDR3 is TGTGCCAGTAGCGCTGGACATAGAATCACTGAAGCTTTCTTT.

The DNA of the CDR3 is TGCAGCGTCGCAATGACTAGCACAGATACGCAGTATTTT. This translates into CSVAMTSTDTQYF. This chain links TRBV29-1 with TRBJ2-3; D gene ambiguous. The V gene's germline CDR1 is SQVTM and CDR2 ANQGSEA. This CDR3 contains 13 residues. The V end was cut by 6 bases, the J end by 0 bases, with 10 bases between.

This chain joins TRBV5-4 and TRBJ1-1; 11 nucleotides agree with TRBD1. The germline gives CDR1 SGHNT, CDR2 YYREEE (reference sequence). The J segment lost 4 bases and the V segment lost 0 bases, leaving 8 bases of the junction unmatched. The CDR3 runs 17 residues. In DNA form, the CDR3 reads TGTGCCAGCAGCTTGGGAGGCGGACAGGGGGCTTCCACTGAAGCTTTCTTT. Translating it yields CASSLGGGQGASTEAFF.

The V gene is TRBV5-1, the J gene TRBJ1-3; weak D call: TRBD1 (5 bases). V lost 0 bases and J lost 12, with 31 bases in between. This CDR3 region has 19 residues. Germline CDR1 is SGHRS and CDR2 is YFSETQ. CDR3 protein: CASSLVGRGKHHMANDIYF. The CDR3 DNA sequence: TGCGCCAGCAGCTTGGTTGGCCGGGGGAAACACCATATGGCGAATGACATATATTTT.

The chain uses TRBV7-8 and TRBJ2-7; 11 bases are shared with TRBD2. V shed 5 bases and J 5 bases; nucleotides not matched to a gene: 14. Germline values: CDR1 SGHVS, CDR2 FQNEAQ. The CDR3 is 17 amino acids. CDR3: CASSQGDTSGGRNEQYF. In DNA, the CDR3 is TGTGCCAGCAGCCAGGGCGACACTAGCGGGGGCCGGAACGAGCAGTACTTC.

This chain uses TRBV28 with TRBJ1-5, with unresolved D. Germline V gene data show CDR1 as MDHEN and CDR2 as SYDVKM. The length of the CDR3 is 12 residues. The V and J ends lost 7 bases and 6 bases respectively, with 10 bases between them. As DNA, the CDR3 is TGTGCCAGCAATCCCCGACTTCAGCCCCAGCATTTT. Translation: CASNPRLQPQHF.

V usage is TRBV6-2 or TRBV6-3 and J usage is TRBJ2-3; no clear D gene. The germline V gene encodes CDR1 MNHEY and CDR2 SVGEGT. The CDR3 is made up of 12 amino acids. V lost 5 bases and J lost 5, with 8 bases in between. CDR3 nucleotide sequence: TGTGCCAGCAGTCCCCGAGAAGATACGCAGTATTTT. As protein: CASSPREDTQYF.